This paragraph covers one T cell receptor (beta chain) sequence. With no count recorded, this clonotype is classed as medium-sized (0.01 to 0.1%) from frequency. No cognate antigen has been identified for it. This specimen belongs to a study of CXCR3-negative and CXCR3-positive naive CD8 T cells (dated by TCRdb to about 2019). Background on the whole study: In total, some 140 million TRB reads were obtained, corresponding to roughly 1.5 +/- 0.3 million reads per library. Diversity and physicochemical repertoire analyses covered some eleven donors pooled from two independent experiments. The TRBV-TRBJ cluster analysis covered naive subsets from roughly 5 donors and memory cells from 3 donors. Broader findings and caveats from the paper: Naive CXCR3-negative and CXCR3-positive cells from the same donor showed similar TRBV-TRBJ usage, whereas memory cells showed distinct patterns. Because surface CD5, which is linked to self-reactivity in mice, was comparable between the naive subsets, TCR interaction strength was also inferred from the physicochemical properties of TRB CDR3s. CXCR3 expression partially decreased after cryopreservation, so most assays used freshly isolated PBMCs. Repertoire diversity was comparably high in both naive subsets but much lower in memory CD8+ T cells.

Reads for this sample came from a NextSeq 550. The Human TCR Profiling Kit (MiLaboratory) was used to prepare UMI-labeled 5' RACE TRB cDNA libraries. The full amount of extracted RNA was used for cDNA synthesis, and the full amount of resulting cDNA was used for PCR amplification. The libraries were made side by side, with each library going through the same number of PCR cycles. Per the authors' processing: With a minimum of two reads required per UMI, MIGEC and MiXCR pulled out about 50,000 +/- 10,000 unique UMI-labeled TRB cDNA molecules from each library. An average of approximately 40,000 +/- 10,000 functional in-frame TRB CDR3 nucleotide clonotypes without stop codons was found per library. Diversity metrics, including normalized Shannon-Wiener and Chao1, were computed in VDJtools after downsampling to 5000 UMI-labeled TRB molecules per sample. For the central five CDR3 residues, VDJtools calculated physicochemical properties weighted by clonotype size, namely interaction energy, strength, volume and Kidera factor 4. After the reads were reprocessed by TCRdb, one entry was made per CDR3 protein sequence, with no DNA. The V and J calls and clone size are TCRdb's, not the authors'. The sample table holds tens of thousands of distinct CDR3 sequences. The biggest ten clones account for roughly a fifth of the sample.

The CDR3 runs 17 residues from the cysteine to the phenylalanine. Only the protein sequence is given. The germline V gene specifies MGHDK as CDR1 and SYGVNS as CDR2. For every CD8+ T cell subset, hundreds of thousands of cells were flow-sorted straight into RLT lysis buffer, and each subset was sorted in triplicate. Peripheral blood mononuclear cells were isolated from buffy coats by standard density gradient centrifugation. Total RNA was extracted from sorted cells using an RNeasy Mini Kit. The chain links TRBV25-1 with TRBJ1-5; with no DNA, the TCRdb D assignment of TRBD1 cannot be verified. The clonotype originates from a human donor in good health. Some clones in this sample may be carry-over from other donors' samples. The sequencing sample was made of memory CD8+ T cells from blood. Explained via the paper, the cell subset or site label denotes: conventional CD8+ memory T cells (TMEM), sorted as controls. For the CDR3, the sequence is CASDVIPGQGSDQPQHF.